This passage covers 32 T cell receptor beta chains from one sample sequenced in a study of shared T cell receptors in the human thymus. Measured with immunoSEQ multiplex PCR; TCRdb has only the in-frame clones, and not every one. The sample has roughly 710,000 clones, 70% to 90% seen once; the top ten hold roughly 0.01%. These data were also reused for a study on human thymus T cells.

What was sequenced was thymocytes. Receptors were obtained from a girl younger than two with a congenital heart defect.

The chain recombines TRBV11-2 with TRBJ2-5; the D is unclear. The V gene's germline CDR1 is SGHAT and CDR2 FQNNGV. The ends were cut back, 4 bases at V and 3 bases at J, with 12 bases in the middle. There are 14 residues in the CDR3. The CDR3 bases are TGTGCCAGCAGCTGCCAAAACAGTGAAGAGACCCAGTACTTC. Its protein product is CASSCQNSEETQYF. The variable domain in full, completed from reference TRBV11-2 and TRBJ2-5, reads EAGVAQSPRYKIIEKRQSVAFWCNPISGHATLYWYQQILGQGPKLLIQFQNNGVVDDSQLPKDRFSAERLKGVDSTLKIQPAKLEDSAVYLCASSCQNSEETQYFGPGTRLLVL.

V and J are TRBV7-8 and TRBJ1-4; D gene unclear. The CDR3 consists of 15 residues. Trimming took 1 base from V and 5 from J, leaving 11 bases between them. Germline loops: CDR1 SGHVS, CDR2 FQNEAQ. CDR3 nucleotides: TGTGCCAGCAGCTTAGGCTCGGAGGAGAATGAAAAACTGTTTTTT. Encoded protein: CASSLGSEENEKLFF.

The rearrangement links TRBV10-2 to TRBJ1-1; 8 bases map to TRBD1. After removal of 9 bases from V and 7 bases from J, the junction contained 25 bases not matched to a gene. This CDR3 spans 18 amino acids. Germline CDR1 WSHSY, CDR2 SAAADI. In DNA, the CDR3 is TGCGCCAGTCGAGAGGAGTTCGGGACAGGCTCGGTTAGTTGTGAAGCTTTCTTT. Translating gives CASREEFGTGSVSCEAFF.

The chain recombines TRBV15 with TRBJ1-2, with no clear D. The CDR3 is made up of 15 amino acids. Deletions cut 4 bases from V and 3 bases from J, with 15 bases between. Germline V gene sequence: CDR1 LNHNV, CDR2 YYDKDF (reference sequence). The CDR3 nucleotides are TGTGCCACCAGCAAATGGGCCAGGTGGGACTATGGCTACACCTTC. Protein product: CATSKWARWDYGYTF. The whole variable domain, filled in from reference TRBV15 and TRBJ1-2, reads DAMVIQNPRYQVTQFGKPVTLSCSQTLNHNVMYWYQQKSSQAPKLLFHYYDKDFNNEADTPDNFQSRRPNTSFCFLDIRSPGLGDTAMYLCATSKWARWDYGYTFGSGTRLTVV.

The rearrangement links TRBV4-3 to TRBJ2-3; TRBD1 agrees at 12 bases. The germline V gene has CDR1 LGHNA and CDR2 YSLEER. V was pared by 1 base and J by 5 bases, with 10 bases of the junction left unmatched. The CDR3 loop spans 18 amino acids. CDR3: CASSQVGDRGHFGDTQYF. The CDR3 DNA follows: TGCGCCAGCAGCCAAGTGGGGGACAGGGGGCATTTTGGAGATACGCAGTATTTT.

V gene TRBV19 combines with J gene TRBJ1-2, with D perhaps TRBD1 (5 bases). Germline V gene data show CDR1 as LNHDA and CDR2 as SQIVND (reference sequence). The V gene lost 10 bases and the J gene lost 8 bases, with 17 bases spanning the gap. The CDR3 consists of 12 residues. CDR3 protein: CAIKQDLWGYTF. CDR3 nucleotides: TGTGCCATCAAACAGGATTTGTGGGGCTACACCTTC.

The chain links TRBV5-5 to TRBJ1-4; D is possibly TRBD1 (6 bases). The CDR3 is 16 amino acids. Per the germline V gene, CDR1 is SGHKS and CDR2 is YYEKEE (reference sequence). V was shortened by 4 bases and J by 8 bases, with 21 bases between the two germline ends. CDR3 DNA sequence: TGTGCCAGCAGCCTAAACCCACAGGGTAGATTGGAAAAACTGTTTTTT. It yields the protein CASSLNPQGRLEKLFF.

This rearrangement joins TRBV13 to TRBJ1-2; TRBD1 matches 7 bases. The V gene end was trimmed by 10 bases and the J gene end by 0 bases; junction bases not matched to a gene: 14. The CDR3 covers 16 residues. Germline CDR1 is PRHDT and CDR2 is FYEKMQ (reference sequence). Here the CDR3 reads CATTLDWDRSNYGYTF. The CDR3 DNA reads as TGTGCCACCACACTCGACTGGGACAGATCTAACTATGGCTACACCTTC.

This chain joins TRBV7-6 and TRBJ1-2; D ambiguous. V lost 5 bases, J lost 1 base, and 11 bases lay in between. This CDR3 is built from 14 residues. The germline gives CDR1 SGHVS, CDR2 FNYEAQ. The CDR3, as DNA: TGTGCCAGCAGCACAGACGGACTTAACTATGGCTACACCTTC. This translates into CASSTDGLNYGYTF.

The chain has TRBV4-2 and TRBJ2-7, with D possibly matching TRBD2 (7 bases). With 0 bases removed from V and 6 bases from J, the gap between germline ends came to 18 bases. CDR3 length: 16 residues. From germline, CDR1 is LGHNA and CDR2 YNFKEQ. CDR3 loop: CASSQDLWGRGGEQYF. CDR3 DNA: TGTGCCAGCAGCCAAGATCTTTGGGGTAGGGGGGGCGAGCAGTACTTC.

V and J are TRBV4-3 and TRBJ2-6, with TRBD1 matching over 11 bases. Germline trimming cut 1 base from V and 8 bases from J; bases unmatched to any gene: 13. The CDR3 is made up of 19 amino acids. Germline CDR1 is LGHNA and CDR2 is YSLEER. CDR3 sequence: CASSQGEWTGGPDTNVLTF. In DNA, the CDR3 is TGCGCCAGCAGCCAAGGGGAGTGGACAGGGGGCCCGGATACCAACGTCCTGACTTTC.

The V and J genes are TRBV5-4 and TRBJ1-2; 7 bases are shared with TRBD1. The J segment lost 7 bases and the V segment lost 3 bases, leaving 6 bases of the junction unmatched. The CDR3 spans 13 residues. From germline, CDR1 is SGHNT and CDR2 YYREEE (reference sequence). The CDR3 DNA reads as TGTGCCAGCAGCTATCGACAGGGCTCTGGCTACACCTTC. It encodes CASSYRQGSGYTF.

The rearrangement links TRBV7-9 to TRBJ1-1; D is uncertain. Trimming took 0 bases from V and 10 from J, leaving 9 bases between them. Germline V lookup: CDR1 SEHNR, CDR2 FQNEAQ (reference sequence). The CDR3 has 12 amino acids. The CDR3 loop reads CASSLAGVGAFF. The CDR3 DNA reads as TGTGCCAGCAGCTTAGCGGGAGTGGGAGCTTTCTTT.

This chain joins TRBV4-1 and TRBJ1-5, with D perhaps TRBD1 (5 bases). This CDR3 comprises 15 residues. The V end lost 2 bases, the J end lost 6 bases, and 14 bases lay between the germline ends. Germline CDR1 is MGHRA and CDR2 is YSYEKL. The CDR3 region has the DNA TGCGCCAGCAGCCAACGCGGGGGAGGAAGTCAGCCCCAGCATTTT. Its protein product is CASSQRGGGSQPQHF.

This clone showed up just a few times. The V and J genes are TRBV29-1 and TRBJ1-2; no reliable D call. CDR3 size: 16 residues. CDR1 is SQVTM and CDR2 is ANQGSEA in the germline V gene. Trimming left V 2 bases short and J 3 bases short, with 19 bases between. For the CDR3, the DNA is TGCAGCGTTGAATTGAGTGACACCGAACGCCACTATGGCTACACCTTC. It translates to CSVELSDTERHYGYTF.

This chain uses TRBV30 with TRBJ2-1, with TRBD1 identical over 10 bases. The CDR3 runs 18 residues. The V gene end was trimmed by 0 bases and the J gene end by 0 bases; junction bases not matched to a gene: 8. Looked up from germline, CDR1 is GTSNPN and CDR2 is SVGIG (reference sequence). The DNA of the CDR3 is TGTGCCTGGAGTGTACTTCCGGGACAGGGGAGCTCCTACAATGAGCAGTTCTTC. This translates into CAWSVLPGQGSSYNEQFF.

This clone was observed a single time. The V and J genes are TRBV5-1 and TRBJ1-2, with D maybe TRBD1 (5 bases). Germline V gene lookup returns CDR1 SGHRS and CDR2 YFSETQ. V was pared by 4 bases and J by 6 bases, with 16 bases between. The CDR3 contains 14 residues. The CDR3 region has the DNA TGCGCCAGCAGCCTAACCGGGACTCTCCATGGCTACACCTTC. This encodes CASSLTGTLHGYTF. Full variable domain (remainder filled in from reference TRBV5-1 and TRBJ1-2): KAGVTQTPRYLIKTRGQQVTLSCSPISGHRSVSWYQQTPGQGLQFLFEYFSETQRNKGNFPGRFSGRQFSNSRSEMNVSTLELGDSALYLCASSLTGTLHGYTFGSGTRLTVV.

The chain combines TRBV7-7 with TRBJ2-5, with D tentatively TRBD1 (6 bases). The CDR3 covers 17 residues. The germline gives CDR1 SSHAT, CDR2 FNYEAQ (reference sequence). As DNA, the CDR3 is TGTGCTAGCGCGAGGGGGAACAGGACCCGTTTACAAGAGACCCAGTACTTC. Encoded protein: CASARGNRTRLQETQYF.

The CDR3 here is CASSLRLAGGVNEQFF. The CDR3 DNA sequence: TGTGCCAGTAGTCTAAGACTAGCGGGGGGTGTCAATGAGCAGTTCTTC. The gene calls are TRBV19 and TRBJ2-1; 13 positions agree with TRBD2. This CDR3 spans 16 amino acids. The V and J ends lost 5 bases and 6 bases, in that order; junction bases with no gene match: 7. Germline V gene sequence: CDR1 LNHDA, CDR2 SQIVND (reference sequence).

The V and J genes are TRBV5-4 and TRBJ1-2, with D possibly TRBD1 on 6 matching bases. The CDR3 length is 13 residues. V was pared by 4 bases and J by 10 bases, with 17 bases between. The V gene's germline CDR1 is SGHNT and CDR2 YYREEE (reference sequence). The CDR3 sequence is CASSTRQVYDYTF. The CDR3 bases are TGTGCCAGCAGCACGAGACAGGTATACGACTACACCTTC.

CDR3 DNA sequence: TGTGCCAGCAGTCCAGGGGTTGCGGTGGCCGGGGAGCTGTTTTTT. As protein: CASSPGVAVAGELFF. The chain employs TRBV11-1 and TRBJ2-2; maybe TRBD1 (6 bases). Between the trimmed V and J ends, which lost 6 bases and 6 bases, there was a span of 17 bases. The germline gives CDR1 SGHAT, CDR2 FQDESV (reference sequence). The CDR3 runs 15 residues.

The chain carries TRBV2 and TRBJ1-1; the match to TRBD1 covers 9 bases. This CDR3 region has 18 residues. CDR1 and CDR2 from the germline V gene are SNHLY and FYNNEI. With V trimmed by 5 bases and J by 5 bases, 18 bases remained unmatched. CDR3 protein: CASSLSLGIDRGGTEAFF. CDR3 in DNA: TGTGCCAGCAGTCTTTCCCTTGGAATCGACAGGGGGGGGACTGAAGCTTTCTTT.

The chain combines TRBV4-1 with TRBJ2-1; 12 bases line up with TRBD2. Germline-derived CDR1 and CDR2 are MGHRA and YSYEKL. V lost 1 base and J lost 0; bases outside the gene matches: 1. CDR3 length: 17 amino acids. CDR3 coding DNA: TGCGCCAGCAGCCAAGGGACTAGCGGGGACTCCTACAATGAGCAGTTCTTC. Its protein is CASSQGTSGDSYNEQFF.

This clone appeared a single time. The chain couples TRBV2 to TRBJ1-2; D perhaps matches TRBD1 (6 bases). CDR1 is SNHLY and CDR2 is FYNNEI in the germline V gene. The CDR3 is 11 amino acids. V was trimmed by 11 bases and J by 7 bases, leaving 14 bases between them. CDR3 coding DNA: TGTGCCGTTCGTGGGGGCGCTGGCTACACCTTC. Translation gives CAVRGGAGYTF.

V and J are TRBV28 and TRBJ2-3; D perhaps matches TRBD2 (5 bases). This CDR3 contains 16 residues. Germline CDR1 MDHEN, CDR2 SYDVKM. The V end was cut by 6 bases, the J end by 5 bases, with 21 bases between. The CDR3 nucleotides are TGTGCCAGCAGCCAGACTAACCCGTTTGTTGAAGATACGCAGTATTTT. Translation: CASSQTNPFVEDTQYF.

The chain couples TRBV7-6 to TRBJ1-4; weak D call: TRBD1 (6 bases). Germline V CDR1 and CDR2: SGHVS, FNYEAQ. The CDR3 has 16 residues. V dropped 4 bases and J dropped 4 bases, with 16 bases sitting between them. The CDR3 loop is CASSSDSGQLNEKLFF. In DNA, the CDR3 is TGTGCCAGCAGCTCCGACTCTGGACAGCTTAATGAAAAACTGTTTTTT.

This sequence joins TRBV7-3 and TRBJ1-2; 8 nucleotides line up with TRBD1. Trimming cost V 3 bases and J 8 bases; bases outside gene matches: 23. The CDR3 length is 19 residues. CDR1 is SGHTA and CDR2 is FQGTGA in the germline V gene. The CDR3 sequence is CASSFGRTGFSRVDGGYTF. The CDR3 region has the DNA TGTGCCAGCAGCTTTGGGAGGACAGGGTTCTCGCGTGTAGATGGCGGCTACACCTTC.

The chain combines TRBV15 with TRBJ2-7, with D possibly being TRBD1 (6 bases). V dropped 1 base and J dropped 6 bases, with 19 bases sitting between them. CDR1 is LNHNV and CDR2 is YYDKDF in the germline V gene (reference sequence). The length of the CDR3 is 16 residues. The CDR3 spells CATSRVRGAKDIEQYF. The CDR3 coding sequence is TGTGCCACCAGCAGAGTCAGGGGCGCGAAGGATATCGAGCAGTACTTC.

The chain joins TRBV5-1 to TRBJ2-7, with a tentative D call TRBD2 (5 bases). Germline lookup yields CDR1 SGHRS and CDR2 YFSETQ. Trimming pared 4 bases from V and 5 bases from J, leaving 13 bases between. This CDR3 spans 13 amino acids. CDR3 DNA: TGCGCCAGCAGCCCCTGGGCCGGGGACGAGCAGTACTTC. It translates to CASSPWAGDEQYF.

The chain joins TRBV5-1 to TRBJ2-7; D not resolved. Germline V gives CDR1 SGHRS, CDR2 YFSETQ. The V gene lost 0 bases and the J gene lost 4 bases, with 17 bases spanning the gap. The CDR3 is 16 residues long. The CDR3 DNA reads TGCGCCAGCAGCTTGGCTCCAGATCTAGTGATTTACGAGCAGTACTTC. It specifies CASSLAPDLVIYEQYF.

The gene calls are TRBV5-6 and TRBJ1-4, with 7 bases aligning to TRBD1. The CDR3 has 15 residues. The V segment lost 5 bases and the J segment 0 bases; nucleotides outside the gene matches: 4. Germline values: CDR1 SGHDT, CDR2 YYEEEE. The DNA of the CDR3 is TGTGCCAGCAGTGATCAGGGGGCAACTAATGAAAAACTGTTTTTT. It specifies CASSDQGATNEKLFF.

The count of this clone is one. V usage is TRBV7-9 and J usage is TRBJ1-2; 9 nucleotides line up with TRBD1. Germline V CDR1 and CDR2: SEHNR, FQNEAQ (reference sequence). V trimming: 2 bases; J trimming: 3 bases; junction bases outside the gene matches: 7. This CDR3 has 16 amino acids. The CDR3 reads CASSLYPTGGHYGYTF. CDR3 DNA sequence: TGTGCCAGCAGCTTATATCCGACAGGGGGACACTATGGCTACACCTTC.